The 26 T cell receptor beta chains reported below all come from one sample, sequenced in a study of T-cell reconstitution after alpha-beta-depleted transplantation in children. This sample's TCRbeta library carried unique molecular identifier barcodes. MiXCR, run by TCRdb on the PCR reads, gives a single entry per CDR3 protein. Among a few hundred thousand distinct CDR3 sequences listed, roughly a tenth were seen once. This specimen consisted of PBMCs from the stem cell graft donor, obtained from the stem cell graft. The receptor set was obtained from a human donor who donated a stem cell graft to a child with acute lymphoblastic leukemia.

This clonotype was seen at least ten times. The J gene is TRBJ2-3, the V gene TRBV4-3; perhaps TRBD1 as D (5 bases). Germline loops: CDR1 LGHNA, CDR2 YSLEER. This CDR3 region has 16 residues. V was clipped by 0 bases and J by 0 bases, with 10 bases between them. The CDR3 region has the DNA TGCGCCAGCAGCCAAGACAGGGCCCTTAGCACAGATACGCAGTATTTT. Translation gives CASSQDRALSTDTQYF.

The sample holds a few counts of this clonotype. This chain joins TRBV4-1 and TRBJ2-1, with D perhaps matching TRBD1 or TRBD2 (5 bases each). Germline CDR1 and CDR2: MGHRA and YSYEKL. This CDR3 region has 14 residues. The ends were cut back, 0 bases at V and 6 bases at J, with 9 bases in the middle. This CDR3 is CASSQESGGNEQFF. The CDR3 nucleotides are TGCGCCAGCAGCCAAGAATCTGGGGGCAATGAGCAGTTCTTC.

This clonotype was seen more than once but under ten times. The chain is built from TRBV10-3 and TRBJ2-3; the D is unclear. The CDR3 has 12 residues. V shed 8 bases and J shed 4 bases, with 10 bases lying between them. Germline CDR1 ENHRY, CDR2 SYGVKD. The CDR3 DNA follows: TGTGCCATCGCGGACGCCGCAGATACGCAGTATTTT. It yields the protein CAIADAADTQYF.

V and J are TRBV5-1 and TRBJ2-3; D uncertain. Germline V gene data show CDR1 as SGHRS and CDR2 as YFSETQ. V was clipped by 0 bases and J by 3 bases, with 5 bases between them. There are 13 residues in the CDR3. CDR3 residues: CASSLAHTDTQYF. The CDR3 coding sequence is TGCGCCAGCAGCTTGGCCCATACAGATACGCAGTATTTT. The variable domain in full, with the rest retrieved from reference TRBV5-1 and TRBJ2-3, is KAGVTQTPRYLIKTRGQQVTLSCSPISGHRSVSWYQQTPGQGLQFLFEYFSETQRNKGNFPGRFSGRQFSNSRSEMNVSTLELGDSALYLCASSLAHTDTQYFGPGTRLTVL.

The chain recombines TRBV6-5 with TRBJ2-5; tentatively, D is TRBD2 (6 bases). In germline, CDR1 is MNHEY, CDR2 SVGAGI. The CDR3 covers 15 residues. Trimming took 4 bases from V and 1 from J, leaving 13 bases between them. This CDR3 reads CASSWGGRGQETQYF. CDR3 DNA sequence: TGTGCCAGCAGTTGGGGAGGACGGGGCCAAGAGACCCAGTACTTC.

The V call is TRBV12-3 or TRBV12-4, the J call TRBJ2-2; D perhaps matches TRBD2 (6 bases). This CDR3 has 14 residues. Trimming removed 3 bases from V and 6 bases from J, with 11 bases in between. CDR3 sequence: CASSFPGSAGELFF. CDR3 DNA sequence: TGTGCCAGCAGTTTTCCCGGGAGCGCCGGGGAGCTGTTTTTT.

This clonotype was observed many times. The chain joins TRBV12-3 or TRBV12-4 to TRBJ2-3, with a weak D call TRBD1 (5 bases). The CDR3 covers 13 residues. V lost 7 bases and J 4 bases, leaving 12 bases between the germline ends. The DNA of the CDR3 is TGTGCCAGCACCAATGTGGGGCCAGATACGCAGTATTTT. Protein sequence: CASTNVGPDTQYF.

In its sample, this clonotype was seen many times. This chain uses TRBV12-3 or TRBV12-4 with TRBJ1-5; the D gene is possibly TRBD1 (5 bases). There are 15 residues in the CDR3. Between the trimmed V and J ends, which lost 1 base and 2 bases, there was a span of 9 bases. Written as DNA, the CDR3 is TGTGCCAGCAGTTTAGGGGGACGGGGCAATCAGCCCCAGCATTTT. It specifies CASSLGGRGNQPQHF.

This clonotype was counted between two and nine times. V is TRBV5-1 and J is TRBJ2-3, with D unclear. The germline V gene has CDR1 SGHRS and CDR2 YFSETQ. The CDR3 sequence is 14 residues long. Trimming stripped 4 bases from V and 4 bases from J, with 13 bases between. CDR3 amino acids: CASSPPGEADTQYF. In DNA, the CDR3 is TGCGCCAGCAGCCCGCCGGGTGAAGCAGATACGCAGTATTTT.

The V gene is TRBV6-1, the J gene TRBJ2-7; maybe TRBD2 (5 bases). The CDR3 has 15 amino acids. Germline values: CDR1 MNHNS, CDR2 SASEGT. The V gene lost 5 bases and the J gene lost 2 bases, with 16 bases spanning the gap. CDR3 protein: CASSQVWTGTYEQYF. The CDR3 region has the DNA TGTGCCAGCAGTCAAGTATGGACGGGGACCTACGAGCAGTACTTC.

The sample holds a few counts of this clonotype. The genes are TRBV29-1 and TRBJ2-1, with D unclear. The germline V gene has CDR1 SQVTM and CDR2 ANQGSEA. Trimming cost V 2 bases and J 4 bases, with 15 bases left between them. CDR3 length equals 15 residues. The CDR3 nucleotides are TGCAGCGTTGAATCGGCCTCACCGCTTTACAATGAGCAGTTCTTC. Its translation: CSVESASPLYNEQFF.

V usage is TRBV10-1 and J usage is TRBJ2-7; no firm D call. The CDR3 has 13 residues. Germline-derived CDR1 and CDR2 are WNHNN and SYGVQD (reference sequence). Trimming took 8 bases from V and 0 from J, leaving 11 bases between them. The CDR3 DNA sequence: TGCGCCAGCCGGGCAGGCGACTCCTACGAGCAGTACTTC. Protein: CASRAGDSYEQYF.

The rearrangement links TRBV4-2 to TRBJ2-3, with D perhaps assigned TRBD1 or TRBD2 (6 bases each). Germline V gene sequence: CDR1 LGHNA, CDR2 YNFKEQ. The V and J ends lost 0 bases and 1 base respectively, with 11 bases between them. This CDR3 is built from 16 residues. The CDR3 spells CASSQDRGQGTDTQYF. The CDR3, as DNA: TGTGCCAGCAGCCAAGATCGGGGGCAGGGCACAGATACGCAGTATTTT.

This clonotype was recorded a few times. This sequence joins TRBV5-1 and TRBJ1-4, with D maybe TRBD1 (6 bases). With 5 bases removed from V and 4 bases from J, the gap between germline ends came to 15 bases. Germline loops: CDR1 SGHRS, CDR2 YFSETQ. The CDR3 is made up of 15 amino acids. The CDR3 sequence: CASSDGQQFNEKLFF. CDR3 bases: TGCGCCAGCAGTGATGGACAGCAATTTAATGAAAAACTGTTTTTT.

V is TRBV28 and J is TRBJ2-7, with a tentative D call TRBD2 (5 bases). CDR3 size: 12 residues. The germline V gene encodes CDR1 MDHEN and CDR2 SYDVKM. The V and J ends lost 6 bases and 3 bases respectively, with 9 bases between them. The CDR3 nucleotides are TGTGCCAGCAGAGACGGGATCTACGAGCAGTACTTC. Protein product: CASRDGIYEQYF. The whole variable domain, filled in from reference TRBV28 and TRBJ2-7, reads DVKVTQSSRYLVKRTGEKVFLECVQDMDHENMFWYRQDPGLGLRLIYFSYDVKMKEKGDIPEGYSVSREKKERFSLILESASTNQTSMYLCASRDGIYEQYFGPGTRLTVT.

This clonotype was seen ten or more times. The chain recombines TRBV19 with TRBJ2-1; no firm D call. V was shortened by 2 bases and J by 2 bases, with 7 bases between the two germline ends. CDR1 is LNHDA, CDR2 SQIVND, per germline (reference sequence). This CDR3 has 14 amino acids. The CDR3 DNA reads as TGTGCCAGTAGTATAACTACAGCCTACAATGAGCAGTTCTTC. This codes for CASSITTAYNEQFF.

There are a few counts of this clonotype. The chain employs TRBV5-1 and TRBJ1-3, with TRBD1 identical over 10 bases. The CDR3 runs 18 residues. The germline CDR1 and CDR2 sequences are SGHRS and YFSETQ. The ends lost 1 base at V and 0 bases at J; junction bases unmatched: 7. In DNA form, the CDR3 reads TGCGCCAGCAGCTTGCAACCCGACAGGGGGCTCTCTGGAAACACCATATATTTT. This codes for CASSLQPDRGLSGNTIYF.

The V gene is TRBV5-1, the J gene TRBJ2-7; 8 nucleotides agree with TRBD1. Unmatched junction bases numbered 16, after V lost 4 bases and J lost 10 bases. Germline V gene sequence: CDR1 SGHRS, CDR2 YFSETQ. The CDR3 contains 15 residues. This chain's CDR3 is CASSKTGTGGIGQYF. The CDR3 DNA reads TGCGCCAGCAGCAAGACCGGGACAGGAGGTATTGGACAGTACTTC.

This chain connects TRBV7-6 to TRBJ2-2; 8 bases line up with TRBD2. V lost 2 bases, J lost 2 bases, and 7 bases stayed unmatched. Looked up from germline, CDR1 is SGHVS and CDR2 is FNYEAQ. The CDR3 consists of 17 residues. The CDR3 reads CASSLYSSGSNTGELFF. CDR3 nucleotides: TGTGCCAGCAGCTTATACTCTAGCGGGTCAAACACCGGGGAGCTGTTTTTT.

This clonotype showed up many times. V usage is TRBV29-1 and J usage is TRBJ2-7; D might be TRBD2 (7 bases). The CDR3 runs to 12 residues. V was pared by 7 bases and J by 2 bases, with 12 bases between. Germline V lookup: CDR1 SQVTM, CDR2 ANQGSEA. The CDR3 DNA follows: TGCAGCGCCGAGGGGGGGCCCTACGAGCAGTACTTC. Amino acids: CSAEGGPYEQYF.

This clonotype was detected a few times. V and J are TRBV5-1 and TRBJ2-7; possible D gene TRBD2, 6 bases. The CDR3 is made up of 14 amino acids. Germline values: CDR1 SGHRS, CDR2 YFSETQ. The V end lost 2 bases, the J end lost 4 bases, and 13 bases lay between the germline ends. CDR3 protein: CASSFYGGEYEQYF. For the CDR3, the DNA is TGCGCCAGCAGCTTTTATGGCGGGGAGTACGAGCAGTACTTC.

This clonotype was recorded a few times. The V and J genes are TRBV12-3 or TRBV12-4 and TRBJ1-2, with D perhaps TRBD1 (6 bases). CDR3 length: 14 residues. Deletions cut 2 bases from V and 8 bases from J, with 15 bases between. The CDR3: CASSLQGTSSGYTF. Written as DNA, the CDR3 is TGTGCCAGCAGTTTACAGGGGACGTCTAGCGGCTACACCTTC.

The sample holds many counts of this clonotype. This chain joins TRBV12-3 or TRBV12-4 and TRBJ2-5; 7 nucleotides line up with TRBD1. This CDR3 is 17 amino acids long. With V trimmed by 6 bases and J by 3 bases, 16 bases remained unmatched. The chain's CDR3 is CASSPAFSMDRKETQYF. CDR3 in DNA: TGTGCCAGCAGCCCCGCCTTCAGTATGGACAGGAAAGAGACCCAGTACTTC.

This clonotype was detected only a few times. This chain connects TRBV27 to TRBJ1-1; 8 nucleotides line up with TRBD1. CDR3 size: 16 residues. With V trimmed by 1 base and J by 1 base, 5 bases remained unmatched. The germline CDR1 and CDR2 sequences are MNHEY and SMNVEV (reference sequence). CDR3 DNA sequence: TGTGCCAGCAGTTTATGGTCAGGGGGCGGGAACACTGAAGCTTTCTTT. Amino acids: CASSLWSGGGNTEAFF.

CDR3 region: CASSPTLEGTGYEQYF. In nucleotides, the CDR3 is TGTGCCAGCAGCCCCACCCTTGAGGGGACTGGATACGAGCAGTACTTC. V and J are TRBV7-9 and TRBJ2-7, with a tentative D call TRBD2 (6 bases). V was trimmed by 5 bases and J by 4 bases, leaving 21 bases between them. CDR1 SEHNR and CDR2 FQNEAQ come from the germline V gene (reference sequence). This CDR3 contains 16 residues.

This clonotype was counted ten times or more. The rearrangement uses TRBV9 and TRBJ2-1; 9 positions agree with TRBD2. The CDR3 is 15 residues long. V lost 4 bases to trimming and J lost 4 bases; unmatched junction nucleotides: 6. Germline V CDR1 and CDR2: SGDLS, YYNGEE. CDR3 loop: CASSTGTSQYNEQFF. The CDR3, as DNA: TGTGCCAGCAGCACTGGGACTAGCCAGTACAATGAGCAGTTCTTC.